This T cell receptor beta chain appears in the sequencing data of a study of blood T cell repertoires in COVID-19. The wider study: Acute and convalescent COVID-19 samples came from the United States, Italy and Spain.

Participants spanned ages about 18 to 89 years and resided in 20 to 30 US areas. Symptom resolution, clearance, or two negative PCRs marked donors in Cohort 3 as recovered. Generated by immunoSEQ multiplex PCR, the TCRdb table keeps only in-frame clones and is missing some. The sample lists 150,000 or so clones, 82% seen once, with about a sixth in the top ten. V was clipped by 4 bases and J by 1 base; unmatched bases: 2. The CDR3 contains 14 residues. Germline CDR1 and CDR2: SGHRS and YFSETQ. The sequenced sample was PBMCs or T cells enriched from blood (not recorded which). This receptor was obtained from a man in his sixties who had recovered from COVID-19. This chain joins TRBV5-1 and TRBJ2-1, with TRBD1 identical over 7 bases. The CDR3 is CASSPQGSYNEQFF. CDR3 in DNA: TGCGCCAGCAGCCCACAGGGGTCCTACAATGAGCAGTTCTTC.